The 32 T cell receptor beta chains below all came from one sample that was sequenced in a study of blood T cell repertoires in COVID-19. Assay: immunoSEQ multiplex PCR; the TCRdb copy retains only in-frame clones and omits some. The table records a few hundred thousand clones, about nine tenths of them present only once. Source material: PBMCs or T cells enriched from blood (not recorded which). The receptors were sampled from a woman aged 18 to 35 who had recovered from COVID-19.

The chain couples TRBV6-5 to TRBJ1-5; the D gene is possibly TRBD1 (6 bases). Germline values: CDR1 MNHEY, CDR2 SVGAGI. Between the trimmed V and J ends, which lost 4 bases and 1 base, there was a span of 14 bases. The CDR3 contains 16 residues. CDR3 in amino acids: CASSSTGPLSNQPQHF. Written as DNA, the CDR3 is TGTGCCAGCAGTTCTACAGGGCCACTCAGCAATCAGCCCCAGCATTTT.

The CDR3 nucleotides are TGTGCCAGCAGTAGGGGGACGGCCAATTCACCCCTCCACTTT. It specifies CASSRGTANSPLHF. The chain recombines TRBV5-4 with TRBJ1-6, with D tentatively TRBD1 (6 bases). Trimming pared 5 bases from V and 7 bases from J, leaving 13 bases between. This CDR3 comprises 14 residues. Germline V gives CDR1 SGHNT, CDR2 YYREEE (reference sequence).

This clone was seen more than once but under ten times. V and J are TRBV9 and TRBJ1-2; D is possibly TRBD1 (5 bases). Germline V gene lookup returns CDR1 SGDLS and CDR2 YYNGEE. This CDR3 is built from 15 residues. V shed 4 bases and J shed 0 bases, with 13 bases lying between them. Here the CDR3 DNA reads TGTGCCAGCAGCTTGCGGGACGGAGCTAACTATGGCTACACCTTC. This gives the protein CASSLRDGANYGYTF.

This clone was seen a few times. The chain joins TRBV28 to TRBJ1-3; D is undetermined. The CDR3 covers 17 residues. Germline values: CDR1 MDHEN, CDR2 SYDVKM. The V and J ends lost 8 bases and 0 bases respectively, with 20 bases between them. The chain's CDR3 is CASGPKRGRTSGNTIYF. The CDR3 DNA reads TGTGCCAGCGGCCCTAAACGAGGGAGGACCTCTGGAAACACCATATATTTT.

V gene TRBV28 combines with J gene TRBJ1-1; the D gene is possibly TRBD1 (6 bases). The CDR3 is 13 amino acids. CDR1 and CDR2 from the germline V gene are MDHEN and SYDVKM. V was cut by 5 bases and J by 4 bases, with 11 bases left in between. In nucleotides, the CDR3 is TGTGCCAGCAGTGAACCCAGGGGCACTGAAGCTTTCTTT. Protein sequence: CASSEPRGTEAFF. The whole variable domain, remainder taken from reference TRBV28 and TRBJ1-1, is DVKVTQSSRYLVKRTGEKVFLECVQDMDHENMFWYRQDPGLGLRLIYFSYDVKMKEKGDIPEGYSVSREKKERFSLILESASTNQTSMYLCASSEPRGTEAFFGQGTRLTVV.

V and J are TRBV30 and TRBJ1-5, with 12 nucleotides matching TRBD1. Germline loops: CDR1 GTSNPN, CDR2 SVGIG (reference sequence). Unmatched junction bases numbered 10, after V lost 0 bases and J lost 7 bases. The CDR3 sequence is 17 residues long. The CDR3 sequence: CAWSVIEGTGGIQPQHF. The CDR3 DNA is TGTGCCTGGAGTGTAATTGAGGGGACAGGGGGCATCCAGCCCCAGCATTTT.

This clone came up once. The chain recombines TRBV25-1 with TRBJ2-5, with D possibly matching TRBD2 (7 bases). Germline V gene data show CDR1 as MGHDK and CDR2 as SYGVNS. CDR3 size: 17 residues. Trimming removed 1 base from V and 5 bases from J, with 20 bases in between. The DNA for the CDR3 is TGTGCCAGCAGTGAATTGGGTGGACTAGGGGGTGGGGAGACCCAGTACTTC. This gives the protein CASSELGGLGGGETQYF.

V is TRBV2 and J is TRBJ2-2, with 7 bases identical to TRBD2. The CDR3 contains 14 residues. The V gene end was trimmed by 6 bases and the J gene end by 4 bases; junction bases not matched to a gene: 5. Germline V gives CDR1 SNHLY, CDR2 FYNNEI. The CDR3 region has the DNA TGTGCCAGCAGGCCTACTAGCGTCACCGGGGAGCTGTTTTTT. Its protein is CASRPTSVTGELFF.

This sequence joins TRBV19 and TRBJ1-1; D perhaps matches TRBD1 (6 bases). Germline CDR1 is LNHDA and CDR2 is SQIVND (reference sequence). V gave up 2 bases and J gave up 4 bases, with 14 bases separating them. The length of the CDR3 is 15 residues. In nucleotides, the CDR3 is TGTGCCAGTAGTATATATCGGGGGGCCGGCACTGAAGCTTTCTTT. Protein product: CASSIYRGAGTEAFF.

The V call is TRBV30, the J call TRBJ2-7; weak D call: TRBD1 (5 bases). Germline V gene sequence: CDR1 GTSNPN, CDR2 SVGIG (reference sequence). Trimming left V 3 bases short and J 5 bases short, with 17 bases between. The CDR3 loop spans 14 amino acids. DNA of the CDR3: TGTGCCTGGAGCCCGACTGGACATGGGAACGAGCAGTACTTC. The encoded protein is CAWSPTGHGNEQYF.

The chain recombines TRBV9 with TRBJ2-5; 10 bases agree with TRBD1. The germline V gene has CDR1 SGDLS and CDR2 YYNGEE. This CDR3 is 16 amino acids long. V lost 3 bases to trimming and J lost 5 bases; unmatched junction nucleotides: 10. CDR3 in DNA: TGTGCCAGCAGCGCCCCCGCCAGACAGGGGGCGGAGACCCAGTACTTC. Protein product: CASSAPARQGAETQYF. Together with reference TRBV9 and TRBJ2-5, the CDR3 gives the full variable domain: DSGVTQTPKHLITATGQRVTLRCSPRSGDLSVYWYQQSLDQGLQFLIQYYNGEERAKGNILERFSAQQFPDLHSELNLSSLELGDSALYFCASSAPARQGAETQYFGPGTRLLVL.

The rearrangement links TRBV10-3 to TRBJ2-7; TRBD2 aligns across 11 bases. The CDR3 runs 13 residues. V lost 4 bases, J lost 6 bases, and 2 bases stayed unmatched. Germline-derived CDR1 and CDR2 are ENHRY and SYGVKD. This CDR3 reads CAISGTSGLEQYF. CDR3 coding DNA: TGTGCCATCAGTGGGACTAGCGGGCTCGAGCAGTACTTC.

This chain connects TRBV11-2 to TRBJ1-4; tentative D call: TRBD1 (6 bases). Germline loops: CDR1 SGHAT, CDR2 FQNNGV. With 2 bases removed from V and 7 bases from J, the gap between germline ends came to 17 bases. The CDR3 totals 16 residues. The CDR3 DNA is TGTGCCAGCAGCTTACAGCGCGACAGGACACCTGAAAAACTGTTTTTT. It translates to CASSLQRDRTPEKLFF. Looking up the rest from reference TRBV11-2 and TRBJ1-4 gives the full variable domain: EAGVAQSPRYKIIEKRQSVAFWCNPISGHATLYWYQQILGQGPKLLIQFQNNGVVDDSQLPKDRFSAERLKGVDSTLKIQPAKLEDSAVYLCASSLQRDRTPEKLFFGSGTQLSVL.

This chain links TRBV5-4 with TRBJ2-2; maybe TRBD1 (5 bases). Trimming shortened V by 6 bases and J by 3 bases, and 9 bases separated the two germline ends. The CDR3 is 13 amino acids. Germline CDR1 and CDR2: SGHNT and YYREEE (reference sequence). The CDR3 region is CASTGHDTGELFF. DNA of the CDR3: TGTGCCAGCACCGGACACGACACCGGGGAGCTGTTTTTT.

The chain combines TRBV28 with TRBJ2-5; D possibly corresponds to TRBD2 (5 bases). Germline loops: CDR1 MDHEN, CDR2 SYDVKM. The CDR3 covers 14 residues. V shed 6 bases and J shed 4 bases, with 15 bases lying between them. The CDR3 loop reads CASSLPDGVETQYF. The CDR3 DNA sequence: TGTGCCAGCAGCTTACCTGACGGGGTAGAGACCCAGTACTTC. Supplemented by reference TRBV28 and TRBJ2-5, the full variable domain reads DVKVTQSSRYLVKRTGEKVFLECVQDMDHENMFWYRQDPGLGLRLIYFSYDVKMKEKGDIPEGYSVSREKKERFSLILESASTNQTSMYLCASSLPDGVETQYFGPGTRLLVL.

This clone was seen once. V and J are TRBV13 and TRBJ2-7; tentative D call: TRBD2 (6 bases). Trimming shortened V by 3 bases and J by 6 bases, and 9 bases separated the two germline ends. CDR1 is PRHDT and CDR2 is FYEKMQ in the germline V gene (reference sequence). This CDR3 is built from 12 residues. CDR3 region: CASSLGGLEQYF. The DNA for the CDR3 is TGTGCCAGCAGCTTGGGGGGACTCGAGCAGTACTTC.

V usage is TRBV3-1 (or the pseudogene TRBV3-2) and J usage is TRBJ1-1; D call uncertain. The CDR3 runs to 15 residues. CDR1 LGHDT and CDR2 YNNKEL come from the germline V gene (reference sequence). V was pared by 5 bases and J by 4 bases, with 17 bases between. The DNA for the CDR3 is TGTGCCAGCAGCGAAGGGTTTACAGCTCTCACTGAAGCTTTCTTT. It translates to CASSEGFTALTEAFF.

The chain joins TRBV4-1 to TRBJ1-1; 8 bases are a match to TRBD1. In germline, CDR1 is MGHRA, CDR2 YSYEKL. J lost 5 bases, V lost 5 bases, and 7 bases had no gene match. This CDR3 is built from 14 residues. CDR3 bases: TGCGCCAGCAGCTATTACAGGGGGGGGACTGAAGCTTTCTTT. Protein sequence: CASSYYRGGTEAFF.

The chain combines TRBV29-1 with TRBJ2-5; TRBD1 agrees at 9 bases. The CDR3 has 15 residues. Looked up from germline, CDR1 is SQVTM and CDR2 is ANQGSEA. V trimming: 6 bases; J trimming: 3 bases; junction bases outside the gene matches: 11. The DNA of the CDR3 is TGCAGCGTGGCCTACCAGGGACAGGGAGAAGAGACCCAGTACTTC. Residues: CSVAYQGQGEETQYF.

This clone showed up just once. V usage is TRBV28 and J usage is TRBJ2-7, with TRBD1 matching 9 bases. J gave up 4 bases and V 1 base, and 5 bases lay outside the gene matches. CDR1 is MDHEN and CDR2 is SYDVKM in the germline V gene. The CDR3 has 15 residues. In nucleotides, the CDR3 is TGTGCCAGCAGTTTATACGGGACAGGGTTATACGAGCAGTACTTC. It yields the protein CASSLYGTGLYEQYF.

The chain is built from TRBV19 and TRBJ2-3, with 12 bases that match TRBD2. The V gene end was trimmed by 3 bases and the J gene end by 5 bases; junction bases not matched to a gene: 6. The CDR3 is 16 residues long. Germline V gene lookup returns CDR1 LNHDA and CDR2 SQIVND (reference sequence). The CDR3, as DNA: TGTGCCAGTAGTATGCAGCTAGCGGGGGGGCTAGATACGCAGTATTTT. As protein: CASSMQLAGGLDTQYF.

This clone is a singleton in its sample. The rearrangement uses TRBV27 and TRBJ1-1; tentatively, D is TRBD1 (6 bases). V was shortened by 6 bases and J by 7 bases, with 12 bases between the two germline ends. The CDR3 length is 12 residues. Germline V lookup: CDR1 MNHEY, CDR2 SMNVEV (reference sequence). CDR3 in DNA: TGTGCCAGCAGAGGGGGATTGGGTGAAGCTTTCTTT. It yields the protein CASRGGLGEAFF.

The rearrangement joins TRBV30 to TRBJ1-3, with a possible D match to TRBD1 (6 bases). This CDR3 region has 16 residues. Germline V gene lookup returns CDR1 GTSNPN and CDR2 SVGIG (reference sequence). V lost 1 base and J lost 0, with 13 bases in between. In nucleotides, the CDR3 is TGTGCCTGGAGTGACAGGGTACTAACCTCTGGAAACACCATATATTTT. Residues: CAWSDRVLTSGNTIYF.

The chain has TRBV27 and TRBJ1-4, with D unresolved. V was pared by 5 bases and J by 5 bases, with 12 bases between. Germline CDR1 is MNHEY and CDR2 is SMNVEV (reference sequence). The CDR3 contains 14 residues. The CDR3 reads CASSLNYPNEKLFF. The CDR3 nucleotides read TGTGCCAGCAGTCTCAACTACCCAAATGAAAAACTGTTTTTT. The whole variable domain, remainder taken from reference TRBV27 and TRBJ1-4, is EAQVTQNPRYLITVTGKKLTVTCSQNMNHEYMSWYRQDPGLGLRQIYYSMNVEVTDKGDVPEGYKVSRKEKRNFPLILESPSPNQTSLYFCASSLNYPNEKLFFGSGTQLSVL.

This sequence joins TRBV10-2 and TRBJ1-1, with a tentative D call TRBD1 (6 bases). Germline lookup yields CDR1 WSHSY and CDR2 SAAADI. Between the trimmed V and J ends, which lost 0 bases and 5 bases, there was a span of 13 bases. The CDR3 runs 15 residues. CDR3 coding DNA: TGCGCCAGCAGTGAGTCCGGGGGGGGGCGGACTGAAGCTTTCTTT. Residues: CASSESGGGRTEAFF.

V and J are TRBV7-9 and TRBJ2-2, with TRBD1 identical over 10 bases. The CDR3 loop spans 16 amino acids. Trimming removed 8 bases from V and 5 bases from J; junction bases left unmatched: 11. Germline CDR1 and CDR2: SEHNR and FQNEAQ (reference sequence). The DNA of the CDR3 is TGTGCCAGCCGCATACTAGGGACAGGGGTTACCGGGGAGCTGTTTTTT. It encodes CASRILGTGVTGELFF.

The chain links TRBV30 to TRBJ1-6, with D unresolved. The V gene's germline CDR1 is GTSNPN and CDR2 SVGIG (reference sequence). The CDR3 consists of 14 residues. V lost 4 bases and J lost 0, with 7 bases in between. Written as DNA, the CDR3 is TGTGCCTGGACAGCTAGCTCCTATAATTCACCCCTCCACTTT. Translated, it gives CAWTASSYNSPLHF.

The rearrangement links TRBV9 to TRBJ1-2, with 7 bases matching TRBD1. From germline, CDR1 is SGDLS and CDR2 YYNGEE. The CDR3 runs 14 residues. The trim removed 4 bases at V and 2 bases at J, leaving 5 bases unmatched. CDR3 residues: CASSPPDRNYGYTF. In nucleotides, the CDR3 is TGTGCCAGCAGCCCCCCGGACAGGAACTATGGCTACACCTTC.

This chain links TRBV10-1 with TRBJ2-1; TRBD1 matches 9 bases. Germline values: CDR1 WNHNN, CDR2 SYGVQD (reference sequence). The CDR3 has 15 amino acids. Trimming took 4 bases from V and 2 from J; bases not matched to a gene: 3. CDR3 bases: TGCGCCAGCAGTGCTCGGACAGGGGCCTACAATGAGCAGTTCTTC. Its protein is CASSARTGAYNEQFF.

The rearrangement links TRBV7-6 to TRBJ1-3; possibly TRBD1 for D (6 bases). This CDR3 spans 16 amino acids. Looked up from germline, CDR1 is SGHVS and CDR2 is FNYEAQ. Trimming took 2 bases from V and 0 from J, leaving 11 bases between them. CDR3 sequence reads: CASSLSTGLSGNTIYF. The CDR3 DNA is TGTGCCAGCAGCTTATCGACAGGACTCTCTGGAAACACCATATATTTT.

The chain has TRBV25-1 and TRBJ1-2; D is uncertain. The V and J ends lost 1 base and 2 bases respectively, with 5 bases between them. Germline assignment: CDR1 MGHDK and CDR2 SYGVNS. The CDR3 spans 13 residues. CDR3 residues: CASSESVNYGYTF. The CDR3, as DNA: TGTGCCAGCAGTGAATCCGTGAACTATGGCTACACCTTC.

The V gene is TRBV7-9, the J gene TRBJ1-1; TRBD1 is a possible D gene (5 bases). The CDR3 sequence is 14 residues long. V lost 2 bases, J lost 6 bases, and 13 bases lay in between. Germline V gives CDR1 SEHNR, CDR2 FQNEAQ (reference sequence). The CDR3 protein is CASSLIGVGSEAFF. CDR3 sequence (DNA): TGTGCCAGCAGCTTAATAGGGGTGGGGTCTGAAGCTTTCTTT.